This T cell receptor beta chain was profiled in a study of cytomegalovirus exposure and HLA in healthy donors. This CDR3 has 10 amino acids. The ends were cut back, 6 bases at V and 4 bases at J, with 6 bases in the middle. The germline gives CDR1 SQVTM, CDR2 ANQGSEA. The study ran its PCR with 60 Vbeta and 13 Jbeta primers. How the authors handled the data: Later work found around 72 million unique TCR beta chains, with roughly 11 million shared. Clones were read by immunoSEQ multiplex PCR, and TCRdb kept only the in-frame ones, dropping some. The DNA was the basis for D and trimming; V, J and clone size are from that table. The sample carries around 90,000 clones, approximately 80% recorded once.

The receptor comes from a man aged 45 to 65 in good health and CMV-seronegative. V is TRBV29-1 and J is TRBJ1-2, with a possible D match to TRBD1 (6 bases). Sequencing used PBMCs. The CDR3 sequence is CSVDSYGYTF. CDR3 coding DNA: TGCAGCGTGGACAGCTATGGCTACACCTTC.